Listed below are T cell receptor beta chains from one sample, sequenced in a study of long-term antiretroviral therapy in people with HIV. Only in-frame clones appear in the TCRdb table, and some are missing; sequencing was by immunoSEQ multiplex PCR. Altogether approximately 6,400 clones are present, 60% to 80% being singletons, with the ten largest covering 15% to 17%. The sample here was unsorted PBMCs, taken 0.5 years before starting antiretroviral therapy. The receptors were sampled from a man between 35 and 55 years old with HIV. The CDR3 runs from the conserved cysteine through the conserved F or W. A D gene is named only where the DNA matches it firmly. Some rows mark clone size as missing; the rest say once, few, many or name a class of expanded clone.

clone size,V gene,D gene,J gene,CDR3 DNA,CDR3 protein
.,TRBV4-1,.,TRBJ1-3,TGCGCCAGCAGCCCCGTATATCCCGGAAACACCATATATTTT,CASSPVYPGNTIYF
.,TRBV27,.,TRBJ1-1,TGTGCCAGCATCCTCAATGGGGGGGGGAACACTGAAGCTTTCTTT,CASILNGGGNTEAFF
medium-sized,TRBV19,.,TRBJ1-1,TGTGCCAGTAGCCTTCCCGGGATGAACACTGAAGCTTTCTTT,CASSLPGMNTEAFF
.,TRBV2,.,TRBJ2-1,TGTGCCAGCAGTACTGGGACTTACAATGAGCAGTTCTTC,CASSTGTYNEQFF
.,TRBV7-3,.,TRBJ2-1,TGTGCCAGCAGCTTTTATCCTACAGGTGGAGATGAGCAGTTCTTC,CASSFYPTGGDEQFF
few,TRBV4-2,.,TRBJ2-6,TGTGCCAGCAGCCTTAGCTCTGGGGCCAACGTCCTGACTTTC,CASSLSSGANVLTF
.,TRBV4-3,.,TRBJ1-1,TGCGCCAGCAGCCAGCACAGGGACCCGAACACTGAAGCTTTCTTT,CASSQHRDPNTEAFF
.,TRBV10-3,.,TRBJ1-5,TGTGCCATCAGTGAGATAGGGGGGGGCCAGCCCCAGCATTTT,CAISEIGGGQPQHF
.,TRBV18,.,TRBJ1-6,TGTGCCAGCTCACCAGGGCCCGCCAGCTCCTATAATTCACCCCTCCACTTT,CASSPGPASSYNSPLHF
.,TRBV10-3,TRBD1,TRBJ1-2,TGTGCCATCAGTGAGACAGGGGACTATGGCTACACCTTC,CAISETGDYGYTF
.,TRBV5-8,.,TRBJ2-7,TGTGCCAGCAGCCGTCGGACCCTGGGTTTCCACGAGCAGTACTTC,CASSRRTLGFHEQYF
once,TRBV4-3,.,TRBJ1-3,TGCGCCAGCAGCCCGAGCCCAACTGCCTCGGGAAACACCATATATTTT,CASSPSPTASGNTIYF
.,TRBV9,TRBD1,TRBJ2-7,TGTGCCAGCAGCACCGGGACAGGGAACGTCTACGAGCAGTACTTC,CASSTGTGNVYEQYF
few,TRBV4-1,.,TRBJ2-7,TGCGCCAGCAGCCAAGATTACGGCGGGCCCGAGCAGTACTTC,CASSQDYGGPEQYF
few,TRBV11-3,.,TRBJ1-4,TGTGCCAGCAGCTTGGGTGAAAAACTGTTTTTT,CASSLGEKLFF
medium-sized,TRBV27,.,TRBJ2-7,TGTGCCAGCAGTTCCACATCGAGGGGGGGGCACGGGTACGAGCAGTACTTC,CASSSTSRGGHGYEQYF
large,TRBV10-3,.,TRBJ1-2,TGTGCCATCAGTGAGTCGACTCAGGCAGGGGAGAGTGGCTACACCTTC,CAISESTQAGESGYTF
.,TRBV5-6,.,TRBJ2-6,TGTGCCAGCAGTGGGGCTGTCTCTGGGGCCAACGTCCTGACTTTC,CASSGAVSGANVLTF
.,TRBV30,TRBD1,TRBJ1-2,TGTGCCTGGGGGACAGGGAACTATGGCTACACCTTC,CAWGTGNYGYTF
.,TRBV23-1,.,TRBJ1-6,TGCGCCAGCAGTCAATCGCCAGGGCCTAGCTCCTATAATTCACCCCTCCACTTT,CASSQSPGPSSYNSPLHF
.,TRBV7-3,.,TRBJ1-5,TGTGCCAGCAGCCCAACGGCTAATCAGCCCCAGCATTTT,CASSPTANQPQHF
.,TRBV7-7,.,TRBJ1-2,TGTGCCAGCAGCTTATACAGCTATGGCTACACCTTC,CASSLYSYGYTF
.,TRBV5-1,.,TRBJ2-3,TGCGCCAGCAGCCCCCGGGACCAACAAGATACGCAGTATTTT,CASSPRDQQDTQYF